The 18 T cell receptor beta chains below come from one sample, sequenced in a study of beta chain features in type 1 diabetes (dated by TCRdb to the late 2010s). No antigen is known for these receptors. Points the paper makes about the study in general: Type 1 diabetes patients showed a moderate but significant shortening of TCRB CDR3 length in all four CD4+ subsets.

The library came from the immunoSEQ multiplex PCR assay. The entire isolated RNA was reverse transcribed using the High Capacity cDNA Reverse Transcription Kit, and thus expressed TCRB transcripts were sequenced. Sourced from immuneACCESS, this table was stored by TCRdb with only in-frame sequences that have V and J called. A share of the clones is absent; for the studies checked, an unresolved V gene accounts for under half, and the remainder has no known explanation. For this sample the table gives roughly 240,000 clones, of which about 24% were detected only once. Around 0.013% of the sample goes to the ten largest clones. Sequencing input: naive CD4+ T cells from blood. Explained via the paper, the cell subset or site label denotes: true naive CD4+ T cells. These receptors were collected from a woman aged 30 to 39 with type 1 diabetes.

This chain connects TRBV7-3 to TRBJ1-1; D is uncertain. The V end was cut by 4 bases, the J end by 5 bases, with 14 bases between. Germline CDR1 SGHTA, CDR2 FQGTGA. The CDR3 loop spans 14 amino acids. The CDR3 DNA is TGTGCCAGCAGCTCTCTCGGTCCGCAAACTGAAGCTTTCTTT. Protein product: CASSSLGPQTEAFF.

The chain combines TRBV10-3 with TRBJ2-2; no reliable D call. Trimming shortened V by 2 bases and J by 0 bases, and 7 bases separated the two germline ends. From germline, CDR1 is ENHRY and CDR2 SYGVKD. The CDR3 has 15 amino acids. The CDR3 sequence is CAISEPQANTGELFF. The CDR3 DNA reads TGTGCCATCAGTGAGCCCCAGGCGAACACCGGGGAGCTGTTTTTT.

Details on this clone: No DNA is shown, since the ends of the CDR3 on it are uncertain; the CDR3 is the one TCRdb lists. The rearrangement joins TRBV6-5 to TRBJ2-5; whether TRBD1, the table's D call, matches the DNA was not checked. The length of the CDR3 is 15 amino acids, counting both ends. Germline lookup yields CDR1 MNHEY and CDR2 SVGAGI. This CDR3 is CASSTSTGMQETQYF.

For the CDR3, the DNA is TGTGCCTGGAGTACAGGGGGCGCCTACAATGAGCAGTTCTTC. Amino acids: CAWSTGGAYNEQFF. The V gene is TRBV30, the J gene TRBJ2-1; 9 bases agree with TRBD1. The CDR3 sequence is 14 residues long. Trimming took 2 bases from V and 2 from J; bases not matched to a gene: 1. Germline-derived CDR1 and CDR2 are GTSNPN and SVGIG (reference sequence).

The V gene is TRBV9, the J gene TRBJ1-1; 9 positions match TRBD1. CDR3 size: 14 residues. V shed 7 bases, J shed 1 base, and the junction held 5 bases outside the gene matches. Germline CDR1 and CDR2: SGDLS and YYNGEE. DNA for the CDR3: TGTGCCAGCGGGCGGGACAGGGCGAACACTGAAGCTTTCTTT. Residues: CASGRDRANTEAFF.

This chain connects TRBV2 to TRBJ1-2, with D unclear. V shed 3 bases and J shed 9 bases, with 11 bases lying between them. Germline assignment: CDR1 SNHLY and CDR2 FYNNEI. There are 12 residues in the CDR3. The CDR3, as DNA: TGTGCCAGCAGTGAGGAGGGTGGAAGCTACACCTTC. This translates into CASSEEGGSYTF.

V gene TRBV6-4 combines with J gene TRBJ1-5; the D gene is possibly TRBD1 (5 bases). Germline V lookup: CDR1 MRHNA, CDR2 SNTAGT. This CDR3 is 13 amino acids long. V lost 4 bases and J 7 bases, leaving 11 bases between the germline ends. CDR3 nucleotide sequence: TGTGCCAGCAGTGCGTCCCGGGGGCAGCCCCAGCATTTT. It translates to CASSASRGQPQHF.

The chain uses TRBV4-2 and TRBJ1-2, with D perhaps matching TRBD1 (6 bases). The CDR3 spans 16 residues. V lost 0 bases and J 2 bases, leaving 13 bases between the germline ends. CDR1 is LGHNA and CDR2 is YNFKEQ in the germline V gene. The CDR3 DNA is TGTGCCAGCAGCCAAGATCGACTACAGGGAAACTATGGCTACACCTTC. Protein: CASSQDRLQGNYGYTF.

V usage is TRBV19 and J usage is TRBJ2-3; D ambiguous. The CDR3 extends over 12 amino acids. Deletions cut 3 bases from V and 4 bases from J, with 5 bases between. Looked up from germline, CDR1 is LNHDA and CDR2 is SQIVND (reference sequence). The CDR3: CASSIIADTQYF. For the CDR3, the DNA is TGTGCCAGTAGTATTATAGCAGATACGCAGTATTTT.

This clone was seen a few times. This chain links TRBV29-1 with TRBJ1-2, with 7 nucleotides matching TRBD1. Germline V lookup: CDR1 SQVTM, CDR2 ANQGSEA. After removal of 7 bases from V and 4 bases from J, the junction contained 6 bases not matched to a gene. The CDR3 has 12 residues. In DNA, the CDR3 is TGCAGCGCTCGGGACAGTACCTATGGCTACACCTTC. Translating gives CSARDSTYGYTF.

Only a few counts were recorded for this clone. This chain joins TRBV30 and TRBJ2-7, with D maybe TRBD1 (5 bases). Deletions cut 5 bases from V and 5 bases from J, with 13 bases between. The CDR3 spans 12 residues. The germline CDR1 and CDR2 sequences are GTSNPN and SVGIG (reference sequence). The CDR3 DNA reads as TGTGCCTGGGGCAGGGTACGACACGAGCAGTACTTC. It encodes CAWGRVRHEQYF.

This sequence joins TRBV11-1 and TRBJ2-1, with TRBD2 identical over 13 bases. Germline V gene lookup returns CDR1 SGHAT and CDR2 FQDESV (reference sequence). V lost 3 bases to trimming and J lost 7 bases; unmatched junction nucleotides: 3. CDR3 length equals 15 residues. DNA for the CDR3: TGTGCCAGCAGCTTGGGACTAGCGGGATGGAATGAGCAGTTCTTC. It specifies CASSLGLAGWNEQFF.

This chain links TRBV4-2 with TRBJ2-1, with 12 positions matching TRBD2. Germline V gene data show CDR1 as LGHNA and CDR2 as YNFKEQ. The length of the CDR3 is 15 residues. V shed 5 bases, J shed 8 bases, and the junction held 7 bases outside the gene matches. Here the CDR3 reads CASSFGLAGNHEQFF. The CDR3 region has the DNA TGTGCCAGCAGCTTCGGACTAGCGGGAAATCATGAGCAGTTCTTC.

J is TRBJ1-2 and V is TRBV29-1; D might be TRBD1 (5 bases). Germline assignment: CDR1 SQVTM and CDR2 ANQGSEA. Trimming pared 3 bases from V and 7 bases from J, leaving 18 bases between. This CDR3 contains 14 residues. The CDR3 sequence is CSVEWGGDGAGYTF. The CDR3 coding sequence is TGCAGCGTTGAGTGGGGCGGCGATGGGGCTGGCTACACCTTC.

This clone was found a few times. V usage is TRBV6-6 and J usage is TRBJ2-7; perhaps TRBD2 as D (7 bases). The CDR3 length is 15 residues. Trimming removed 0 bases from V and 9 bases from J, with 18 bases in between. CDR1 is MNHNY, CDR2 SVGAGI, per germline (reference sequence). The CDR3 DNA follows: TGTGCCAGCAGTTACTCGAGTTATGAGGGGGAGGGGCAGTACTTC. Protein product: CASSYSSYEGEGQYF.

This clone was counted between two and nine times. This chain joins TRBV5-4 and TRBJ2-1, with 7 bases fitting TRBD2. The V gene's germline CDR1 is SGHNT and CDR2 YYREEE (reference sequence). With V trimmed by 1 base and J by 6 bases, 4 bases remained unmatched. CDR3 length: 14 residues. CDR3 region: CASSLRLAGNEQFF. CDR3 nucleotide sequence: TGTGCCAGCAGCTTGAGACTAGCAGGCAATGAGCAGTTCTTC.

The table lists this clone with a few counts. CDR3 nucleotide sequence: TGTGCCTCACAGCGGCCCTCCATAATGAACACTGAAGCTTTCTTT. Translating it yields CASQRPSIMNTEAFF. The rearrangement uses TRBV30 and TRBJ1-1; D is uncertain. Trimming removed 7 bases from V and 0 bases from J, with 18 bases in between. This CDR3 comprises 15 residues. From germline, CDR1 is GTSNPN and CDR2 SVGIG (reference sequence).

As concerns this clone: Distinct nucleotide sequences in the sample also encode this CDR3. The chain recombines TRBV9 with TRBJ2-3, with D possibly matching TRBD1 (6 bases). The germline gives CDR1 SGDLS, CDR2 YYNGEE. The length of the CDR3 is 14 residues. The V gene lost 0 bases and the J gene lost 3 bases, with 8 bases spanning the gap. The CDR3 loop is CASSVAQGTDTQYF. The CDR3, as DNA: TGTGCCAGCAGCGTAGCTCAGGGGACAGATACGCAGTATTTT.